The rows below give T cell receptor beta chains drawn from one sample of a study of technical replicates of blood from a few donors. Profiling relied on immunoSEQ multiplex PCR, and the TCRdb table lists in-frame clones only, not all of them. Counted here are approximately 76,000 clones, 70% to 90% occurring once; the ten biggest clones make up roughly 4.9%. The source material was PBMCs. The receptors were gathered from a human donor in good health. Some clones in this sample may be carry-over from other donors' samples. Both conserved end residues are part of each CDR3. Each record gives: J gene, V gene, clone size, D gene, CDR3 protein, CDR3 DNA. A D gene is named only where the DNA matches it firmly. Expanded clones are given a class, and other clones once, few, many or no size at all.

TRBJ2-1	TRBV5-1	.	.	CASRGGRANNEQFF	TGCGCCAGCAGGGGGGGGCGGGCCAACAATGAGCAGTTCTTC
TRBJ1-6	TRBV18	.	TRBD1	CASSPTGTANSPLHF	TGTGCCAGCTCACCAACCGGGACAGCGAATTCACCCCTCCACTTT
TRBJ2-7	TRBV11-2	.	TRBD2	CASSLGLAPLDEQYF	TGTGCCAGCAGCTTAGGACTAGCTCCTTTGGACGAGCAGTACTTC
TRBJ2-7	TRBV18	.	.	CASSLDSSAGNYEQYF	TGTGCCAGCTCACTGGACTCTTCTGCGGGAAATTACGAGCAGTACTTC
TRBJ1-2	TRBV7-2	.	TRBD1	CASSYVGTGSNYGYTF	TGTGCCAGCAGCTACGTCGGGACAGGTAGTAACTATGGCTACACCTTC
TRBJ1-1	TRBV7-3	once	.	CASSPVGEGEAFF	TGTGCCAGCAGCCCCGTGGGGGAGGGTGAAGCTTTCTTT
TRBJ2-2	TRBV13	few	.	CASSLGGRGNTGELFF	TGTGCCAGCAGCTTAGGCGGGCGGGGGAACACCGGGGAGCTGTTTTTT
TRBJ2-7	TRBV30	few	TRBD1	CAFGQGNHEQYF	TGTGCCTTTGGACAGGGGAACCACGAGCAGTACTTC
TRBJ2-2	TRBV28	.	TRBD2	CASSSVAGRHANTGELFF	TGTGCCAGCAGTTCCGTAGCCGGGAGGCACGCGAACACCGGGGAGCTGTTTTTT
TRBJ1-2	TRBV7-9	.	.	CASSLGAGENYGYTF	TGTGCCAGCAGCTTAGGGGCAGGGGAAAACTATGGCTACACCTTC
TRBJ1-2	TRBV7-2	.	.	CASSARPGGASGGYTF	TGTGCCAGCAGCGCTCGGCCTGGGGGCGCAAGTGGTGGCTACACCTTC
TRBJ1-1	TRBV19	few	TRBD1	CASTPDRGRVTEAFF	TGTGCCAGTACCCCGGACAGGGGACGTGTCACTGAAGCTTTCTTT
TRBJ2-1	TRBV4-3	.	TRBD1	CASSQAARGLGNEQFF	TGCGCCAGCAGCCAAGCGGCCAGGGGGCTAGGTAATGAGCAGTTCTTC
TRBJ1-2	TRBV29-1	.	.	CSVPGGGYGYTF	TGCAGCGTCCCCGGGGGGGGGTATGGCTACACCTTC
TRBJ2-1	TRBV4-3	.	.	CASSQDTQIYNEQFF	TGCGCCAGCAGCCAGGATACACAGATTTACAATGAGCAGTTCTTC
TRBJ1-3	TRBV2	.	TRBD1	CASSGQGAWGNTIYF	TGTGCCAGCAGTGGACAGGGGGCATGGGGAAACACCATATATTTT
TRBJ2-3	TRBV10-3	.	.	CAISEVANTQYF	TGTGCCATCAGTGAGGTAGCGAATACGCAGTATTTT
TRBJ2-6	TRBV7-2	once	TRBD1	CASSLGGQGESGANVLTF	TGTGCCAGCAGCTTAGGTGGACAGGGGGAGTCTGGGGCCAACGTCCTGACTTTC
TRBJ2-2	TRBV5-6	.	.	CASSRDRNTGELFF	TGTGCCAGCAGCAGAGACAGAAACACCGGGGAGCTGTTTTTT
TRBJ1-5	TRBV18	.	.	CASSAGNQPQHF	TGTGCCAGCTCAGCGGGAAATCAGCCCCAGCATTTT
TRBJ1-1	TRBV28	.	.	CASSSPGGTNTEAFF	TGTGCCAGCAGTTCGCCGGGGGGGACTAACACTGAAGCTTTCTTT
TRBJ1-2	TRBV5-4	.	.	CASSPGTRYGYTF	TGTGCCAGCAGCCCCGGGACACGCTATGGCTACACCTTC
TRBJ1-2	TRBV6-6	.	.	CASNLPLTGENYGYTF	TGTGCCAGCAACCTACCCCTGACAGGCGAGAACTATGGCTACACCTTC
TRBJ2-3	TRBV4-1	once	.	CASSHPGRGQTDTQYF	TGCGCCAGCAGCCACCCCGGGAGGGGGCAGACAGATACGCAGTATTTT
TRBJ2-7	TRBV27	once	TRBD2	CATRGTSGSLYEQYF	TGTGCCACCAGGGGGACTAGCGGTTCCCTCTACGAGCAGTACTTC
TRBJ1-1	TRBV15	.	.	CATSSDQWHQNTEAFF	TGTGCCACCAGCAGTGATCAGTGGCACCAGAACACTGAAGCTTTCTTT
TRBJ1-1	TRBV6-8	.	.	CASSVPGTLNTEAFF	TGTGCCAGCAGTGTCCCTGGCACCCTGAACACTGAAGCTTTCTTT
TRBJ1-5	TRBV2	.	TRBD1	CASSEGGRQGGQPQHF	TGTGCCAGCAGTGAAGGAGGCCGACAGGGCGGGCAGCCCCAGCATTTT
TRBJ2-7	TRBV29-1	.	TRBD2	CSVDGTSGRLDEQYF	TGCAGCGTCGATGGGACTAGCGGGAGGCTTGACGAGCAGTACTTC
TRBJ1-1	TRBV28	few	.	CASSLSGGAEAFF	TGTGCCAGCAGTTTATCCGGAGGGGCTGAAGCTTTCTTT
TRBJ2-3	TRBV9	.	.	CASSSRGRDTQYF	TGTGCCAGCAGCTCCAGAGGTAGAGATACGCAGTATTTT
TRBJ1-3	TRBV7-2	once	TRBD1	CASSLETGVENTIYF	TGTGCCAGCAGCTTAGAGACAGGGGTTGAAAACACCATATATTTT
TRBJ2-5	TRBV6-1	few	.	CASTGDQETQYF	TGTGCCAGCACAGGGGACCAAGAGACCCAGTACTTC
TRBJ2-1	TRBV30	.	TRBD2	CAWKAGGNYNEQFF	TGTGCCTGGAAGGCGGGAGGGAACTACAATGAGCAGTTCTTC
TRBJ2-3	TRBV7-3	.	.	CASSLNAGGGGTQYF	TGTGCCAGCAGCTTAAACGCCGGGGGAGGGGGTACGCAGTATTTT
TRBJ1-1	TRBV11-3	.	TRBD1	CASSWRTGSEAFF	TGTGCCAGCAGCTGGAGGACAGGGTCTGAAGCTTTCTTT
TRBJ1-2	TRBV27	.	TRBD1	CASRGTGGSYGYTF	TGTGCCAGCAGGGGGACAGGGGGTTCCTATGGCTACACCTTC
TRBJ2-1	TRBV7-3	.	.	CASSLAGSSYNEQFF	TGTGCCAGCAGCTTAGCGGGAAGCTCCTACAATGAGCAGTTCTTC
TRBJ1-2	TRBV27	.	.	CASRGVGGYTF	TGTGCCAGCCGGGGGGTGGGTGGCTACACCTTC
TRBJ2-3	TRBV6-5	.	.	CASSPLPSTTQYF	TGTGCCAGCAGTCCCCTCCCCAGTACGACGCAGTATTTT
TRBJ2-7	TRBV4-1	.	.	CASKEDSYEQYF	TGCGCCAGCAAGGAGGACTCCTACGAGCAGTACTTC